The clone carrying this TCR beta chain was observed once. These data come from a study of blood T cell repertoires in COVID-19. Study background: Material from acute and convalescent COVID-19 was sourced from the United States, Italy and Spain. In each case, the material was cDNA or gDNA derived from T cells, B-cell-depleted T cells, or PBMCs.

Per the study methods: Reference gene primer amplification gave nucleated cell count estimates. Libraries were prepared by immunoSEQ multiplex PCR; TCRdb keeps only in-frame clonotypes and omits some of them. V, J and clone size are taken as reported in that table, and D and trimming were inferred from the DNA itself. The repertoire holds approximately 150,000 clones, approximately 82% seen once, with 15% in the top ten. The CDR3 runs to 13 residues. Germline V gives CDR1 SGHRS, CDR2 YFSETQ. Trimming removed 1 base at V and 6 bases at J, with 10 bases between. V usage is TRBV5-1 and J usage is TRBJ1-2, with D tentatively TRBD1 (6 bases). This TCR came from a human donor with acute or convalescent COVID-19. The donor label of this sample is uncertain. The sequencing sample was made of peripheral blood. Here the CDR3 reads CASSLQQGDGYTF. The CDR3 DNA is TGCGCCAGCAGCTTGCAACAGGGAGATGGCTACACCTTC.